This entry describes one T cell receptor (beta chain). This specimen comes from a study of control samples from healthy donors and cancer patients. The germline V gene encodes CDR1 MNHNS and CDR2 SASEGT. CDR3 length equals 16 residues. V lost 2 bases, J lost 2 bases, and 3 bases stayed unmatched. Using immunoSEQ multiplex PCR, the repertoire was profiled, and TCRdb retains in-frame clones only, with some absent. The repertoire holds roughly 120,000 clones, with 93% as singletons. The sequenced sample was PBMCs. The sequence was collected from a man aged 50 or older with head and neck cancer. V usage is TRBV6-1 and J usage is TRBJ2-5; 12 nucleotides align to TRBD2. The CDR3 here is CASSERLAGEQETQYF. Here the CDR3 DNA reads TGTGCCAGCAGTGAAAGACTAGCGGGGGAGCAAGAGACCCAGTACTTC.